The 25 T cell receptor beta chains below all came from one sample that was sequenced in a study of CD8+CD57+ T cells in acquired aplastic anemia. Before being chosen for sequencing, patients had shown CD8+CD57+ cell expansion by flow cytometry. The template for TCR beta VDJ and CDR3 sequence profiling was genomic DNA. One entry per CDR3 protein, called by TCRdb with MiXCR from the reads. Among approximately 190,000 distinct CDR3 sequences listed, approximately 50% were seen once. Sequences were obtained from sorted CD4+, CD8+, or CD8+CD57+ T cells (not recorded which) from PBMCs. These receptors all come from a human donor with aplastic anemia.

The CDR3 spells CATSRGTRSSPLHF. The DNA of the CDR3 is TGTGCCACCAGCAGGGGGACCAGGAGTTCACCCCTCCACTTT. The chain carries TRBV15 and TRBJ1-6, with D maybe TRBD1 (5 bases). The CDR3 is made up of 14 amino acids. Looked up from germline, CDR1 is LNHNV and CDR2 is YYDKDF (reference sequence). The germline V and J ends were trimmed by 3 bases and 9 bases, with 12 bases remaining between them.

This clonotype was found a few times. The chain uses TRBV6-1 and TRBJ1-2; TRBD1 agrees at 10 bases. Germline-derived CDR1 and CDR2 are MNHNS and SASEGT. The CDR3 contains 15 residues. The V and J ends lost 3 bases and 8 bases, in that order; junction bases with no gene match: 9. The CDR3 here is CASSDPGDRGQGYTF. The CDR3 DNA reads TGTGCCAGCAGTGACCCCGGGGACAGGGGCCAGGGCTACACCTTC.

This clonotype was found many times. The chain couples TRBV7-9 to TRBJ1-2; D perhaps matches TRBD1 (5 bases). In germline, CDR1 is SEHNR, CDR2 FQNEAQ (reference sequence). CDR3 length: 13 amino acids. V lost 5 bases to trimming and J lost 8 bases, with 15 bases between them. The CDR3 loop is CASSQGTFIGYTF. Here the CDR3 DNA reads TGTGCCAGCAGCCAAGGGACCTTTATCGGCTACACCTTC.

This clonotype was seen ten or more times. The V call is TRBV19, the J call TRBJ1-3; D remains ambiguous. There are 15 residues in the CDR3. Deletions cut 5 bases from V and 0 bases from J, with 11 bases between. Germline CDR1 and CDR2: LNHDA and SQIVND (reference sequence). CDR3 nucleotide sequence: TGTGCCAGTAGTGTAGGCCCGAACTCTGGAAACACCATATATTTT. Amino acid sequence: CASSVGPNSGNTIYF.

V is TRBV15 and J is TRBJ1-1; D is ambiguous. V was pared by 4 bases and J by 0 bases, with 9 bases between. CDR1 and CDR2 (germline): LNHNV, YYDKDF (reference sequence). The CDR3 contains 14 residues. The CDR3 nucleotides are TGTGCCACCAGCAACGGGGTAATGAACACTGAAGCTTTCTTT. Translation: CATSNGVMNTEAFF. Supplemented by reference TRBV15 and TRBJ1-1, the full variable domain reads DAMVIQNPRYQVTQFGKPVTLSCSQTLNHNVMYWYQQKSSQAPKLLFHYYDKDFNNEADTPDNFQSRRPNTSFCFLDIRSPGLGDTAMYLCATSNGVMNTEAFFGQGTRLTVV.

This clonotype was picked up many times. The chain joins TRBV2 to TRBJ2-3; D is uncertain. The CDR3 sequence is 14 residues long. The V end lost 2 bases, the J end lost 2 bases, and 8 bases lay between the germline ends. Germline values: CDR1 SNHLY, CDR2 FYNNEI. For the CDR3, the DNA is TGTGCCAGCAGTGAAAGTGGGTACACAGATACGCAGTATTTT. This sequence encodes CASSESGYTDTQYF.

The J gene is TRBJ2-2, the V gene TRBV9; D call uncertain. In germline, CDR1 is SGDLS, CDR2 YYNGEE. The CDR3 is 12 amino acids. Trimming removed 5 bases from V and 3 bases from J, with 5 bases in between. The DNA for the CDR3 is TGTGCCAGCAGGCGCGACACCGGGGAGCTGTTTTTT. It translates to CASRRDTGELFF.

Turning to this clonotype: The junction departs from germline at one end; a sequencing error may be responsible. The J gene is TRBJ2-6, the V gene TRBV5-1; 13 bases fit TRBD2. Germline V CDR1 and CDR2: SGHRS, YFSETQ. CDR3 size: 13 residues. CDR3 region: CASSPGLAGIPTF. For the CDR3, the DNA is TGCGCCAGCAGCCCGGGACTAGCGGGAATCCCGACGTTC. The whole variable domain, remainder taken from reference TRBV5-1 and TRBJ2-6, is KAGVTQTPRYLIKTRGQQVTLSCSPISGHRSVSWYQQTPGQGLQFLFEYFSETQRNKGNFPGRFSGRQFSNSRSEMNVSTLELGDSALYLCASSPGLAGIPTFGAGSRLTVL.

On this clonotype: Being one base from a much bigger clone, this may be a read error. The DNA of the CDR3 is TGTGCCAGCAGTAGGCGGGAGGGCACAGATACGCAGTATTTT. This gives the protein CASSRREGTDTQYF. The chain combines TRBV13 with TRBJ2-3; 8 nucleotides match TRBD2. The ends lost 6 bases at V and 1 base at J; junction bases unmatched: 3. The CDR3 totals 14 residues. Germline V gene data show CDR1 as PRHDT and CDR2 as FYEKMQ (reference sequence).

The V gene is TRBV20-1, the J gene TRBJ2-7, with a weak D call TRBD2 (5 bases). The CDR3 has 11 residues. Germline V CDR1 and CDR2: DFQATT, SNEGSKA (reference sequence). V shed 5 bases and J shed 6 bases, with 11 bases lying between them. CDR3 amino acids: CSAGPGGEQYF. Written as DNA, the CDR3 is TGCAGTGCTGGGCCCGGAGGCGAGCAGTACTTC.

V is TRBV20-1 and J is TRBJ2-3, with D possibly TRBD2 on 6 matching bases. The germline V gene encodes CDR1 DFQATT and CDR2 SNEGSKA (reference sequence). V shed 5 bases and J shed 4 bases, with 10 bases lying between them. The CDR3 sequence is 12 residues long. CDR3 sequence reads: CSASLAPDTQYF. CDR3 DNA sequence: TGCAGTGCTTCTCTAGCGCCAGATACGCAGTATTTT.

This sequence joins TRBV20-1 and TRBJ2-7; 7 bases line up with TRBD2. The CDR3 extends over 12 amino acids. Germline CDR1 and CDR2: DFQATT and SNEGSKA (reference sequence). Trimming at V came to 8 bases and at J to 2 bases, leaving 6 bases not matched to a gene. The CDR3 coding sequence is TGCAGTACCGGGACTACCCCCTACGAGCAGTACTTC. Translated, it gives CSTGTTPYEQYF.

A word on this clonotype: This could be a read error, since a much larger clone is one nucleotide away. This sequence joins TRBV19 and TRBJ2-7; D possibly uses TRBD1 or TRBD2 (6 bases each). Germline V gene lookup returns CDR1 LNHDA and CDR2 SQIVND (reference sequence). The CDR3 covers 16 residues. The V gene lost 9 bases and the J gene lost 1 base, with 22 bases spanning the gap. CDR3 in DNA: TGTGCCAGCAGTTTAGCGCCAAGGGGGGCGTCCTACGAGCAGTACTTC. It yields the protein CASSLAPRGASYEQYF. The full variable domain, its missing parts supplied by reference TRBV19 and TRBJ2-7, is DGGITQSPKYLFRKEGQNVTLSCEQNLNHDAMYWYRQDPGQGLRLIYYSQIVNDFQKGDIAEGYSVSREKKESFPLTVTSAQKNPTAFYLCASSLAPRGASYEQYFGPGTRLTVT.

This clonotype was observed many times. The V and J genes are TRBV12-3 or TRBV12-4 and TRBJ2-1, with TRBD2 matching over 7 bases. CDR3 length: 14 residues. Trimming at V came to 7 bases and at J to 3 bases, leaving 6 bases not matched to a gene. CDR3 nucleotides: TGTGCCAGCACCCCTAGCGGATACTACAATGAGCAGTTCTTC. It specifies CASTPSGYYNEQFF.

This clonotype was counted at least ten times. The rearrangement uses TRBV10-3 and TRBJ1-3, with D hard to call. V was pared by 10 bases and J by 2 bases, with 12 bases between. Germline CDR1 is ENHRY and CDR2 is SYGVKD. The CDR3 loop spans 13 amino acids. In DNA, the CDR3 is TGTGCCAGCGGGCCTCGTACTGGAAACACCATATATTTT. It specifies CASGPRTGNTIYF.

As to this clonotype: A read error is likely, as this CDR3 ends without the conserved phenylalanine or tryptophan. The V call is TRBV25-1, the J call TRBJ1-3; no definite D call. From germline, CDR1 is MGHDK and CDR2 SYGVNS. CDR3 length: 14 residues. In nucleotides, the CDR3 is TGTGCCAGCAGTGACGGGCGAACTGGAAACACGATATATCTT. It yields the protein CASSDGRTGNTIYL.

This clonotype was observed at least ten times. V usage is TRBV7-2 and J usage is TRBJ2-3; D not resolved. Trimming stripped 5 bases from V and 0 bases from J, with 6 bases between. Germline V gene data show CDR1 as SGHTA and CDR2 as FQGNSA. The CDR3 has 13 residues. CDR3 sequence reads: CASSRKSTDTQYF. The CDR3 DNA reads as TGTGCCAGCAGCCGGAAGAGCACAGATACGCAGTATTTT.

The gene calls are TRBV7-3 and TRBJ2-2, with 7 bases lining up with TRBD1. The CDR3 sequence is 14 residues long. Germline loops: CDR1 SGHTA, CDR2 FQGTGA. V lost 8 bases, J lost 3 bases, and 6 bases stayed unmatched. CDR3 sequence (DNA): TGTGCCAGCCCGAGACAGGGCTACACCGGGGAGCTGTTTTTT. Amino acid sequence: CASPRQGYTGELFF.

V usage is TRBV5-4 and J usage is TRBJ1-2; tentative D call: TRBD1 (5 bases). Germline CDR1 and CDR2: SGHNT and YYREEE (reference sequence). V was pared by 3 bases and J by 7 bases, with 10 bases between. This CDR3 is built from 12 residues. The CDR3 is CASSSAGLGYTF. As DNA, the CDR3 is TGTGCCAGCAGCTCAGCAGGGCTTGGCTACACCTTC.

At least ten counts were recorded for this clonotype. The genes are TRBV20-1 and TRBJ1-5; TRBD1 aligns across 7 bases. This CDR3 is 14 amino acids long. Germline assignment: CDR1 DFQATT and CDR2 SNEGSKA (reference sequence). The J segment lost 2 bases and the V segment lost 1 base, leaving 2 bases of the junction unmatched. The CDR3, as DNA: TGCAGTGCTAGAGCTGGACAGGGCAATCAGCCCCAGCATTTT. This gives the protein CSARAGQGNQPQHF.

This chain uses TRBV19 with TRBJ1-2; TRBD1 might be the D (5 bases). The germline V gene encodes CDR1 LNHDA and CDR2 SQIVND (reference sequence). This CDR3 has 14 amino acids. V was clipped by 9 bases and J by 3 bases, with 17 bases between them. The CDR3 loop reads CASSPGTDYYGYTF. The CDR3 DNA reads as TGTGCCAGCAGCCCCGGGACCGACTACTATGGCTACACCTTC. The whole variable domain, remainder taken from reference TRBV19 and TRBJ1-2, is DGGITQSPKYLFRKEGQNVTLSCEQNLNHDAMYWYRQDPGQGLRLIYYSQIVNDFQKGDIAEGYSVSREKKESFPLTVTSAQKNPTAFYLCASSPGTDYYGYTFGSGTRLTVV.

In regard to this clonotype: One end of the junction fails to match germline, which may point to a read error. The V and J genes are TRBV24-1 and TRBJ2-2; D perhaps matches TRBD2 (5 bases). Germline values: CDR1 KGHDR, CDR2 SFDVKD. The CDR3 is 14 amino acids. CDR3 nucleotides: TGTGCCACCTCCGGTAGCCCAAACACCGGGGAGCTGTCTTTT. This encodes CATSGSPNTGELSF.

CDR3 bases: TGCAGTGAAGCGAGAGACAGGGAAGGCGGCTACACCTTC. It specifies CSEARDREGGYTF. The rearrangement uses TRBV20-1 and TRBJ1-2; 7 bases are a match to TRBD1. The germline gives CDR1 DFQATT, CDR2 SNEGSKA (reference sequence). The CDR3 is 13 residues long. V shed 7 bases and J 8 bases; nucleotides not matched to a gene: 13.

This clonotype appeared many times. The chain joins TRBV5-4 to TRBJ2-2, with 7 bases fitting TRBD2. The CDR3 runs to 17 residues. From germline, CDR1 is SGHNT and CDR2 YYREEE (reference sequence). Trimming removed 4 bases from V and 4 bases from J; junction bases left unmatched: 13. The CDR3 DNA reads TGTGCCAGCAGCCCGCCGACTAGCCCGAGTCGCACCGGGGAGCTGTTTTTT. This encodes CASSPPTSPSRTGELFF.

Concerning this clonotype: One junction end does not reproduce the germline sequence, and a read error may be involved. This chain uses TRBV20-1 with TRBJ2-5; TRBD2 is a possible D gene (5 bases). Germline loops: CDR1 DFQATT, CDR2 SNEGSKA (reference sequence). This CDR3 region has 14 residues. CDR3 coding DNA: TGCAGTTCTAGACAAGCGGCAAACCAAGAGACCCGGTACTTC. This gives the protein CSSRQAANQETRYF.